The 9 T cell receptor beta chains below were found in one sample sequenced in a study of metastatic and nonmetastatic thyroid tumors. Before thyroid surgery, none of the patients had received any treatment. MiXCR reprocessed the PCR reads for TCRdb. The repertoire holds around 15,000 clones, with less than 25% as singletons. The sequencing sample was made of tumor tissue. The receptors come from a male donor with papillary thyroid cancer or a benign thyroid nodule (not recorded which). Some clones in this sample may be carry-over from other donors' samples.

This clone was seen only a few times. The V and J genes are TRBV28 and TRBJ2-2; D is possibly TRBD1 or TRBD2 (5 bases each). The CDR3 is 16 amino acids. Germline V lookup: CDR1 MDHEN, CDR2 SYDVKM. The V end lost 3 bases, the J end lost 1 base, and 12 bases lay between the germline ends. CDR3 in DNA: TGTGCCAGCAGTTTCCCTGGGACCGAGAACACCGGGGAGCTGTTTTTT. Translation gives CASSFPGTENTGELFF.

This clone was seen more than once but under ten times. The chain joins TRBV6-5 to TRBJ2-3, with D possibly TRBD1 on 6 matching bases. From germline, CDR1 is MNHEY and CDR2 SVGAGI. The CDR3 extends over 16 amino acids. V was cut by 0 bases and J by 2 bases, with 12 bases left in between. The CDR3 sequence: CASSYSPDSYTDTQYF. The CDR3 DNA reads as TGTGCCAGCAGTTACTCTCCGGACAGTTACACAGATACGCAGTATTTT.

With regard to this clone: Mismatch with germline at one junction end may stem from a read error. This chain uses TRBV7-3 with TRBJ2-3; TRBD2 is a possible D gene (6 bases). Germline lookup yields CDR1 SGHTA and CDR2 FQGTGA. This CDR3 contains 15 residues. The CDR3 DNA sequence: TGTGCCAGTAGCTTCGCGGCGGGATCCACAGATACGCAGTATTTT. It codes for CASSFAAGSTDTQYF.

Within the sample, this clone is medium-sized. The chain has TRBV6-1 and TRBJ1-2; D unclear. CDR1 and CDR2 from the germline V gene are MNHNS and SASEGT. V lost 3 bases to trimming and J lost 6 bases, with 8 bases between them. This CDR3 contains 12 residues. The CDR3 is CASSDQLNGYTF. The CDR3 DNA reads as TGTGCCAGCAGTGACCAGCTTAATGGCTACACCTTC.

This clone was seen at least ten times. The J gene is TRBJ2-7, the V gene TRBV5-1; D could derive from TRBD1 or TRBD2 (6 bases each). The CDR3 extends over 16 amino acids. Trimming shortened V by 3 bases and J by 4 bases, and 20 bases separated the two germline ends. The germline CDR1 and CDR2 sequences are SGHRS and YFSETQ. Here the CDR3 reads CASSSTPVGGGYEQYF. The CDR3 DNA reads TGCGCCAGCAGCTCAACCCCTGTGGGGGGCGGGTACGAGCAGTACTTC.

J is TRBJ1-5 and V is TRBV20-1; unclear D gene. This CDR3 has 13 residues. Trimming removed 2 bases at V and 3 bases at J, with 8 bases between. Germline assignment: CDR1 DFQATT and CDR2 SNEGSKA (reference sequence). The CDR3: CSARRSNNQPQHF. The CDR3 coding sequence is TGCAGTGCTAGACGCAGTAACAATCAGCCCCAGCATTTT.

This clone is medium-sized within its sample. V and J are TRBV5-1 and TRBJ2-1, with TRBD2 identical over 7 bases. V lost 4 bases, J lost 3 bases, and 10 bases stayed unmatched. Germline CDR1 is SGHRS and CDR2 is YFSETQ. The CDR3 sequence is 16 residues long. The DNA for the CDR3 is TGCGCCAGCAGCCGACCCCGGGGGGTATTCTACAATGAGCAGTTCTTC. As protein: CASSRPRGVFYNEQFF.

This clone was observed at least ten times. The rearrangement links TRBV4-1 to TRBJ1-4; D might be TRBD1 (5 bases). Trimming took off 1 base at V and 1 base at J, with 7 bases between the two ends. This CDR3 spans 15 amino acids. From germline, CDR1 is MGHRA and CDR2 YSYEKL. CDR3 loop: CASSQVGETNEKLFF. CDR3 bases: TGCGCCAGCAGCCAAGTAGGGGAAACTAATGAAAAACTGTTTTTT.

Comment on this clone: Germline and junction disagree at one end, which may indicate a read error. The chain has TRBV11-2 and TRBJ2-1; D gene uncertain. This CDR3 has 15 residues. The germline gives CDR1 SGHAT, CDR2 FQNNGV. This chain's CDR3 is CASILEVVNYNEQFF. CDR3 nucleotide sequence: TGTGCCAGCATCTTAGAGGTGGTAAACTACAATGAGCAGTTCTTC.